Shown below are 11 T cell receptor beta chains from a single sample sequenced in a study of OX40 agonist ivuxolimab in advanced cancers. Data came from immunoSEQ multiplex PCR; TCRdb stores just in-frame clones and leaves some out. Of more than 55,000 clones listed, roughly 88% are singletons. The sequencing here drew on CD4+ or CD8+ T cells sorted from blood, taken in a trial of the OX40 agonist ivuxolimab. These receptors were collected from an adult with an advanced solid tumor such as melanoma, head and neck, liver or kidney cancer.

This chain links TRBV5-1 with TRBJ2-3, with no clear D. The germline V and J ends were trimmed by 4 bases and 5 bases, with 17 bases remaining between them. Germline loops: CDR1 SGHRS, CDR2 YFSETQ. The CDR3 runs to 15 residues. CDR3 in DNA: TGCGCCAGCAGCCTCCTAGGGAATGAGGAAGATACGCAGTATTTT. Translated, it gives CASSLLGNEEDTQYF.

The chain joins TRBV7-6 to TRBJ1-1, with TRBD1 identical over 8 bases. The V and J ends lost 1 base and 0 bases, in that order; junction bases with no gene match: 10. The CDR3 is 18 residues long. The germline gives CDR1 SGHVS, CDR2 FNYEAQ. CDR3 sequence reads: CASSLVLGQGEMNTEAFF. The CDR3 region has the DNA TGTGCCAGCAGCTTAGTCCTAGGACAGGGAGAGATGAACACTGAAGCTTTCTTT.

CDR3 nucleotides: TGTGCCAGCAGCATAGGGGTCCGAGAAGGGTACAATGAGCAGTTCTTC. Encoded protein: CASSIGVREGYNEQFF. The rearrangement links TRBV11-2 to TRBJ2-1, with D possibly being TRBD1 (5 bases). The germline V and J ends were trimmed by 5 bases and 4 bases, with 18 bases remaining between them. Germline-derived CDR1 and CDR2 are SGHAT and FQNNGV. This CDR3 is built from 16 residues.

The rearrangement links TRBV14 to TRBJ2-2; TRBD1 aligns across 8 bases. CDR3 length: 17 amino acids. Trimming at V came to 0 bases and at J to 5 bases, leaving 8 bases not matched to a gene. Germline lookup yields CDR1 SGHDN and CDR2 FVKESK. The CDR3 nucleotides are TGTGCCAGCAGCCAAGATAACGCAGGGGGCATTACCGGGGAGCTGTTTTTT. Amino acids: CASSQDNAGGITGELFF.

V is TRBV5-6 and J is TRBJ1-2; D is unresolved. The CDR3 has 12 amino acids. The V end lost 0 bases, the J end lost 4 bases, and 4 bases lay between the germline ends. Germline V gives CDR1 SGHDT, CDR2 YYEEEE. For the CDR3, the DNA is TGTGCCAGCAGCTTGGAAGGCTATGGCTACACCTTC. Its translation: CASSLEGYGYTF.

The CDR3 sequence is CSVEGEGYNEQFF. The DNA of the CDR3 is TGCAGCGTTGAGGGAGAGGGCTACAATGAGCAGTTCTTC. The V gene is TRBV29-1, the J gene TRBJ2-1; perhaps TRBD2 as D (5 bases). V shed 3 bases and J shed 3 bases, with 9 bases lying between them. CDR1 is SQVTM and CDR2 is ANQGSEA in the germline V gene. The CDR3 length is 13 residues.

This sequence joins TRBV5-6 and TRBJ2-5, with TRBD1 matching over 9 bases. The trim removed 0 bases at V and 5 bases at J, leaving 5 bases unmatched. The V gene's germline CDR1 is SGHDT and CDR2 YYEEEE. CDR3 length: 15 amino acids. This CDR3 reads CASSLGQGGPETQYF. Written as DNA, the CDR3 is TGTGCCAGCAGCTTGGGACAGGGGGGGCCGGAGACCCAGTACTTC. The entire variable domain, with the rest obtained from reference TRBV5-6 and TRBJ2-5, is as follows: DAGVTQSPTHLIKTRGQQVTLRCSPKSGHDTVSWYQQALGQGPQFIFQYYEEEERQRGNFPDRFSGHQFPNYSSELNVNALLLGDSALYLCASSLGQGGPETQYFGPGTRLLVL.

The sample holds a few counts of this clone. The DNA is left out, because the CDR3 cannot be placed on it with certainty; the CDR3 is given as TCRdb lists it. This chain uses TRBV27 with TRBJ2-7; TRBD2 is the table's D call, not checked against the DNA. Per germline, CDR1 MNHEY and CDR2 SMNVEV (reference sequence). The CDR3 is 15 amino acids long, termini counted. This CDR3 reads CASSSSGLAGGEQYF.

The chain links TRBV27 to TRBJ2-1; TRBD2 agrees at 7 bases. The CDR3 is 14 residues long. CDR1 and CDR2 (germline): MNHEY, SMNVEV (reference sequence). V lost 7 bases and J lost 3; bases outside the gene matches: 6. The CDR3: CASTLGGVYNEQFF. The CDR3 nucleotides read TGTGCCAGCACCTTGGGGGGGGTCTACAATGAGCAGTTCTTC.

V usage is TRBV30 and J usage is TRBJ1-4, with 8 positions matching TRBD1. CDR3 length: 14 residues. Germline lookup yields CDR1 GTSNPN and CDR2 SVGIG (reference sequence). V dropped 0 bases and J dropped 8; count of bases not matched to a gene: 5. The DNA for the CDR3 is TGTGCCTGGAGTGTTAACAGGGGGTTCGAAAAACTGTTTTTT. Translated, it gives CAWSVNRGFEKLFF.

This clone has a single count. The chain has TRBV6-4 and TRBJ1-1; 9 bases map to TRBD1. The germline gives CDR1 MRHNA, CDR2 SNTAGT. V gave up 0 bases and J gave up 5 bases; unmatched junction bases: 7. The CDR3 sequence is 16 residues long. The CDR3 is CASSDSPDRGLTEAFF. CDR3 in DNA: TGTGCCAGCAGTGACTCCCCTGACAGGGGGTTGACTGAAGCTTTCTTT.